One T cell receptor beta chain is described in this entry. The source of the sample is a study of blood T cell repertoires in COVID-19. Study overall: There were acute and convalescent COVID-19 samples, and they came from the United States, Italy and Spain. T cells, B-cell-depleted T cells, or PBMCs provided the cDNA or gDNA that served as material.

In the original processing: Amplification of reference gene primers was used by the study to estimate nucleated cell counts. Clones were sequenced by immunoSEQ multiplex PCR, and TCRdb holds only the in-frame ones, with some missing. V, J and clone size are taken as reported in that table, and D and trimming were inferred from the DNA itself. The profile shows 300,000 to 350,000 clones, 80% to 90% of them singletons. Seattle patient enrollment occurred during active infection, with longitudinal follow-up thereafter. The CDR3 is made up of 15 amino acids. This receptor was obtained from a woman in her fifties or sixties with COVID-19, enrolled during active disease. The chain uses TRBV21-1 and TRBJ1-1; the table's D call of TRBD1 was not tested on the DNA. TRBV21-1 is given as a pseudogene. Material: peripheral blood. The CDR3 protein is CASSKLDREELKAFF. The CDR3 region has the DNA TGTGCCAGCAGCAAACTGGACAGGGAAGAACTTAAAGCTTTCTTT.